These T cell receptor beta chains were read from a single sample in a study of graft-versus-host responses after intestinal transplantation. This table comes from immunoSEQ multiplex PCR, and its TCRdb copy is limited to in-frame clones, with some not included. The sample has 110,000 to 150,000 clones; around 90% are singletons. These receptors' targets are unknown. This specimen was unstimulated CD4+ T cells sorted from spleen or lymph node cells, taken before intestinal transplant. The origin of the receptors is a human donor who received an intestinal transplant. CDR3s include the opening cysteine and the closing phenylalanine or tryptophan. D genes are given only for firm matches. Size is omitted from some rows. Given values are once, few, many or a class for expanded clones.

J gene | D gene | V gene | clone size | CDR3 protein | CDR3 DNA
TRBJ2-2 | TRBD1 | TRBV5-1 | NA | CASTPPHGQGNTGELFF | TGCGCCAGCACCCCTCCGCATGGACAGGGGAACACCGGGGAGCTGTTTTTT
TRBJ1-5 | TRBD1 | TRBV7-9 | once | CASSPQGGNQPQHF | TGTGCCAGCAGCCCGCAGGGGGGCAATCAGCCCCAGCATTTT
TRBJ2-5 | TRBD2 | TRBV5-1 | NA | CASSLGLAGGEETQYF | TGCGCCAGCAGCTTGGGGTTAGCGGGAGGGGAAGAGACCCAGTACTTC
TRBJ1-1 | TRBD1 | TRBV9 | once | CASSLSSGTEKMNTEAFF | TGTGCCAGCAGTCTAAGTTCCGGGACAGAAAAAATGAACACTGAAGCTTTCTTT
TRBJ1-3 | TRBD1 | TRBV30 | NA | CAWSAPDRVGGNTIYF | TGTGCCTGGAGTGCCCCCGACAGGGTAGGAGGAAACACCATATATTTT
TRBJ1-2 | NA | TRBV5-1 | NA | CASRRVSQPSPYGYTF | TGCGCCAGCAGACGAGTATCACAACCCTCCCCCTATGGCTACACCTTC
TRBJ2-1 | TRBD2 | TRBV5-6 | NA | CASSFQGGFNEQFF | TGTGCCAGCAGCTTCCAGGGAGGGTTTAATGAGCAGTTCTTC
TRBJ2-5 | TRBD1 | TRBV5-5 | NA | CASSLYRGQGETQYF | TGTGCCAGCAGCCTCTACAGGGGGCAAGGGGAGACCCAGTACTTC
TRBJ2-3 | TRBD2 | TRBV11-1 | NA | CASSSRLALGGTQYF | TGTGCCAGCAGCTCCCGACTAGCGCTCGGAGGTACGCAGTATTTT
TRBJ2-7 | NA | TRBV6-1 | few | CASSPSYEQYF | TGTGCCAGCAGCCCCTCCTACGAGCAGTACTTC
TRBJ2-1 | NA | TRBV2 | NA | CASSELGGGEQFF | TGTGCCAGCAGTGAACTGGGGGGCGGTGAGCAGTTCTTC
TRBJ1-2 | TRBD1 | TRBV5-6 | NA | CASSLSPQGAYYTF | TGTGCCAGCAGCTTATCCCCACAGGGGGCCTATTACACCTTC
TRBJ2-7 | NA | TRBV18 | NA | CASSPPSYNEQYF | TGTGCCAGCTCACCACCGTCTTATAACGAGCAGTACTTC
TRBJ2-1 | NA | TRBV10-3 | once | CAIASYNEQFF | TGTGCCATCGCTAGTTACAATGAGCAGTTCTTC
TRBJ2-1 | TRBD2 | TRBV5-1 | once | CASSLGTSAAEQFF | TGCGCCAGCAGCTTGGGCACTAGCGCGGCTGAGCAGTTCTTC
TRBJ2-1 | NA | TRBV10-3 | NA | CAISKDNEQFF | TGTGCCATCAGTAAAGACAATGAGCAGTTCTTC
TRBJ1-5 | NA | TRBV19 | NA | CASSIGGKQPQHF | TGTGCCAGTAGTATAGGGGGAAAACAGCCCCAGCATTTT
TRBJ2-7 | TRBD1 | TRBV27 | NA | CASSASRDSRRYF | TGTGCCAGCAGTGCAAGCCGGGACAGCCGGCGGTACTTC
TRBJ2-1 | NA | TRBV6-5 | NA | CASSLTPHSYNEQFF | TGTGCCAGCAGTCTAACACCGCACTCCTACAATGAGCAGTTCTTC
TRBJ1-3 | TRBD1 | TRBV9 | NA | CASSASGGSGNTIYF | TGTGCCAGCAGCGCATCAGGGGGGTCTGGAAACACCATATATTTT
TRBJ2-7 | NA | TRBV10-2 | NA | CASSGRGGSYEQYF | TGCGCCAGCAGTGGTAGGGGCGGGTCCTACGAGCAGTACTTC
TRBJ2-7 | TRBD2 | TRBV11-2 | NA | CASSHLGAGEGEQYF | TGTGCCAGCAGCCACCTTGGGGCCGGGGAGGGCGAGCAGTACTTC
TRBJ2-1 | NA | TRBV7-2 | NA | CASIGASSYNEQFF | TGTGCCAGCATAGGTGCGAGCTCCTACAATGAGCAGTTCTTC
TRBJ2-7 | NA | TRBV27 | NA | CASSSSWDAGPQYF | TGTGCCAGCAGTTCCTCATGGGACGCGGGGCCGCAGTACTTC